This passage covers 13 T cell receptor beta chains from one sample sequenced in a study of blood T cell repertoires in COVID-19. TCRdb's copy holds only in-frame clones and misses some; the assay was immunoSEQ multiplex PCR. The repertoire holds fewer than 200,000 clones, with about 85% as singletons. Sequencing input: peripheral blood. These receptors all stem from a man aged 55 to 69 who had recovered from COVID-19.

This clone was recorded a few times. CDR3 nucleotides: TGTGCCAGCAGCCCCGTAGGCAGGGTTGACACAGATACGCAGTATTTT. This translates into CASSPVGRVDTDTQYF. This rearrangement joins TRBV7-6 to TRBJ2-3; TRBD1 is a possible D gene (5 bases). Deletions cut 5 bases from V and 2 bases from J, with 17 bases between. The CDR3 sequence is 16 residues long. Germline values: CDR1 SGHVS, CDR2 FNYEAQ.

The rearrangement joins TRBV11-2 to TRBJ1-1, with a tentative D call TRBD1 (5 bases). Germline CDR1 and CDR2: SGHAT and FQNNGV. Trimming took off 6 bases at V and 0 bases at J, with 17 bases between the two ends. This CDR3 contains 16 residues. The CDR3 spells CASSQTGRLMNTEAFF. In nucleotides, the CDR3 is TGTGCCAGCAGTCAAACAGGACGGTTAATGAACACTGAAGCTTTCTTT.

This chain uses TRBV19 with TRBJ1-1, with D unclear. The CDR3 spans 13 residues. The germline CDR1 and CDR2 sequences are LNHDA and SQIVND (reference sequence). Trimming pared 9 bases from V and 4 bases from J, leaving 15 bases between. The CDR3 bases are TGTGCCAGCAAGAGAGGGATTAGCACTGAAGCTTTCTTT. This codes for CASKRGISTEAFF.

The chain joins TRBV5-4 to TRBJ2-7; 7 nucleotides align to TRBD1. The CDR3 totals 16 residues. V was pared by 0 bases and J by 4 bases, with 10 bases of the junction left unmatched. The germline CDR1 and CDR2 sequences are SGHNT and YYREEE (reference sequence). The CDR3 spells CASSLAQGDRKYEQYF. CDR3 coding DNA: TGTGCCAGCAGCTTGGCCCAGGGGGACAGAAAATACGAGCAGTACTTC. Complete variable domain (other parts from reference TRBV5-4 and TRBJ2-7): ETGVTQSPTHLIKTRGQQVTLRCSSQSGHNTVSWYQQALGQGPQFIFQYYREEENGRGNFPPRFSGLQFPNYSSELNVNALELDDSALYLCASSLAQGDRKYEQYFGPGTRLTVT.

This chain links TRBV23-1 with TRBJ1-2; perhaps TRBD1 as D (6 bases). TRBV23-1 carries the ORF label, with uncertain function. The CDR3 covers 14 residues. Trimming stripped 2 bases from V and 3 bases from J, with 10 bases between. CDR3 coding DNA: TGCGCCAGCAGTCAACCCCGGACAGACTATGGCTACACCTTC. Protein: CASSQPRTDYGYTF.

This chain uses TRBV27 with TRBJ1-1, with D tentatively TRBD1 (5 bases). Germline V gene sequence: CDR1 MNHEY, CDR2 SMNVEV (reference sequence). Deletions cut 5 bases from V and 5 bases from J, with 15 bases between. The length of the CDR3 is 14 residues. CDR3 amino acids: CASSTDPPGTEAFF. The DNA of the CDR3 is TGTGCCAGCAGTACCGACCCCCCAGGGACTGAAGCTTTCTTT.

V usage is TRBV24-1 and J usage is TRBJ2-2; 12 bases fit TRBD2. The ends lost 4 bases at V and 4 bases at J; junction bases unmatched: 3. The V gene's germline CDR1 is KGHDR and CDR2 SFDVKD. CDR3 length equals 16 residues. The CDR3 spells CATSDPSGGATGELFF. Written as DNA, the CDR3 is TGTGCCACCAGTGACCCTAGCGGGGGGGCCACCGGGGAGCTGTTTTTT.

The chain has TRBV29-1 and TRBJ1-1, with TRBD1 identical over 7 bases. CDR3 size: 15 residues. The germline CDR1 and CDR2 sequences are SQVTM and ANQGSEA. V lost 6 bases to trimming and J lost 2 bases; unmatched junction nucleotides: 12. The CDR3 bases are TGCAGCGTCGCAGGGCGGACAGGAGCAAACACTGAAGCTTTCTTT. Protein product: CSVAGRTGANTEAFF. The whole variable domain, filled in from reference TRBV29-1 and TRBJ1-1, reads SAVISQKPSRDICQRGTSLTIQCQVDSQVTMMFWYRQQPGQSLTLIATANQGSEATYESGFVIDKFPISRPNLTFSTLTVSNMSPEDSSIYLCSVAGRTGANTEAFFGQGTRLTVV.

CDR3 DNA sequence: TGTGCCAGCAGCCAAGGTGAAGAGGCAGATACGCAGTATTTT. Translating gives CASSQGEEADTQYF. The chain joins TRBV3-1 (or the pseudogene TRBV3-2) to TRBJ2-3; D ambiguous. Looked up from germline, CDR1 is LGHDT and CDR2 is YNNKEL (reference sequence). The CDR3 sequence is 14 residues long. V lost 1 base and J lost 4, with 9 bases in between.

The rearrangement joins TRBV2 to TRBJ1-5; maybe TRBD1 (6 bases). Between the trimmed V and J ends, which lost 0 bases and 3 bases, there was a span of 15 bases. Germline V gives CDR1 SNHLY, CDR2 FYNNEI. The CDR3 length is 17 residues. The CDR3: CASSEAGRTGNNQPQHF. CDR3 coding DNA: TGTGCCAGCAGTGAAGCGGGGCGAACAGGGAACAATCAGCCCCAGCATTTT.

The V call is TRBV3-1 (or the pseudogene TRBV3-2), the J call TRBJ2-7, with D tentatively TRBD2 (7 bases). Germline assignment: CDR1 LGHDT and CDR2 YNNKEL (reference sequence). V gave up 8 bases and J gave up 3 bases, with 17 bases separating them. The CDR3 has 14 residues. The CDR3 region has the DNA TGTGCCAGCGGGTACGGGGGGCCCCTCTACGAGCAGTACTTC. Its protein is CASGYGGPLYEQYF.

This chain joins TRBV4-1 and TRBJ1-5, with a tentative D call TRBD1 (5 bases). CDR3 length: 17 amino acids. V was cut by 4 bases and J by 5 bases, with 21 bases left in between. Germline values: CDR1 MGHRA, CDR2 YSYEKL. For the CDR3, the DNA is TGCGCCAGCAGCCGAAATTCCGGGACTAAGAGGGATCAGCCCCAGCATTTT. This encodes CASSRNSGTKRDQPQHF.

In this sample, this clone turned up a few times. J is TRBJ1-1 and V is TRBV18, with 10 bases matching TRBD1. The germline V gene encodes CDR1 KGHSH and CDR2 LQKENI. The CDR3 runs to 16 residues. With 5 bases clipped from V and 3 bases from J, the junction kept 9 bases outside the gene matches. Here the CDR3 DNA reads TGTGCCAGCTCATCGACAGGGGGCGCAAGGGACACTGAAGCTTTCTTT. Translation: CASSSTGGARDTEAFF.